This T cell receptor beta chain was sequenced during a study of blood T cell repertoires in COVID-19. Study-wide context: Sites across the United States, Italy and Spain contributed samples from acute and convalescent COVID-19. T cells, B-cell-depleted T cells, or PBMCs supplied cDNA or gDNA.

In the study's own analysis: Nucleated cell counts were estimated from reference gene primer amplification. Only in-frame clones appear in the TCRdb table, and some are missing; sequencing was by immunoSEQ multiplex PCR. The DNA was the basis for D and trimming; V, J and clone size are from that table. The table lists about 130,000 clones, over 60% of them singletons. Germline CDR1 and CDR2: SGHRS and YFSETQ. With V trimmed by 3 bases and J by 6 bases, 9 bases remained unmatched. The CDR3 totals 15 residues. The sample comprised peripheral blood. The rearrangement uses TRBV5-1 and TRBJ2-1, with 7 bases fitting TRBD1. The sequence derives from a woman in her 70s with acute or convalescent COVID-19. This chain's CDR3 is CASSSTGSRFNEQFF. The CDR3 bases are TGCGCCAGCAGCTCGACAGGGAGTAGGTTCAATGAGCAGTTCTTC.